This TCR beta chain was identified in a study of tumor-infiltrating lymphocytes in primary liver carcinoma. Overall study results and limits: Tumor region pairs outstripped tumor-adjacent and tumor-blood pairs in overlap.

Unsorted whole blood supplied the blood RNA, and germline DNA was isolated too. The researchers drew approximately 4 milliliters of peripheral blood before surgery. The investigators made TCR beta cDNA from about 510 ng total RNA, using a constant-region primer. TCR beta libraries came from three nested multiplex PCR rounds using slightly modified ARM-PCR. Investigators reported that the first two PCR rounds, at 10 cycles each, used TRBV1-TRBV30 forward primers with a C-beta reverse primer. TCRdb processed the multiplex PCR reads anew with MiXCR; each CDR3 protein has one entry. The sample lists about 200,000 distinct CDR3 sequences, almost 65% occurring once. Germline V lookup: CDR1 MGHRA, CDR2 YSYEKL. This CDR3 is 12 amino acids long. About this clonotype itself: Its antigen is undetermined. This may be a read error: a much more frequent sequence differs by one nucleotide.

This clonotype was obtained from a woman between 55 and 75 years old with primary liver carcinoma and hepatitis B virus infection. The chain combines TRBV4-1 with TRBJ2-3; D remains ambiguous. The sequenced sample was peripheral blood. The CDR3 DNA is TGCGCCAGCAACCAAATCGCAGATACGCAGTATTTT. Translating gives CASNQIADTQYF.